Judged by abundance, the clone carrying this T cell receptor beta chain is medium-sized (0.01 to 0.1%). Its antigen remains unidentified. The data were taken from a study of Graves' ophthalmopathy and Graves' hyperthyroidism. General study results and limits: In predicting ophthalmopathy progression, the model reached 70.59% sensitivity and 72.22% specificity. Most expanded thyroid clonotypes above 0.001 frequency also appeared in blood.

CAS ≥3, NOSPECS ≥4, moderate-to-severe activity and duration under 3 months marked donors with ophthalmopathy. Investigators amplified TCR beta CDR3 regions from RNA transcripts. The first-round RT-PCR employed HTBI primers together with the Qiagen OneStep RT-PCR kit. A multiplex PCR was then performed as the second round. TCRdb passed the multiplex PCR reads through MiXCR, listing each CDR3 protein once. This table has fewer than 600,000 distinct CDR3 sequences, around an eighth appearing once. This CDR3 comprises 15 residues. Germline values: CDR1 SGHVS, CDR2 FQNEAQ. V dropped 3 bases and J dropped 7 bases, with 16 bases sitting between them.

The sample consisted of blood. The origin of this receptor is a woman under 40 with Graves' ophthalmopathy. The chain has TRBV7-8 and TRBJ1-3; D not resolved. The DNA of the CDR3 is TGTGCCAGCAGCTTGAGCCAGAACGGCTGGAACACCATATATTTT. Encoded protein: CASSLSQNGWNTIYF.